The 18 T cell receptor beta chains in this list originate from one sample, sequenced in a study of blood T cell repertoires in COVID-19. Profiling relied on immunoSEQ multiplex PCR, and the TCRdb table lists in-frame clones only, not all of them. The sample has 300,000 to 450,000 clones, around 87% seen once. Sample: peripheral blood. Receptors were obtained from a woman in her twenties or thirties with COVID-19, enrolled during active disease.

The V gene is TRBV29-1, the J gene TRBJ2-7; D is possibly TRBD2 (6 bases). The CDR3 runs 12 residues. Germline V gene data show CDR1 as SQVTM and CDR2 as ANQGSEA. Deletions cut 7 bases from V and 5 bases from J, with 15 bases between. CDR3 nucleotide sequence: TGCAGCGCCCAAGGAGGGGTAAACGAGCAGTACTTC. Its translation is CSAQGGVNEQYF.

The V call is TRBV7-2, the J call TRBJ2-2; D gene unclear. The germline V gene has CDR1 SGHTA and CDR2 FQGNSA. The CDR3 covers 14 residues. V lost 1 base, J lost 7 bases, and 10 bases lay in between. For the CDR3, the DNA is TGTGCCAGCAGCTTAGAAGCCTATTACGGGGAGCTGTTTTTT. Its translation: CASSLEAYYGELFF.

CDR3 bases: TGTGCCAGCAGCGCTAGCCCCGGGACTAGCGGGAATAGGTACAATGAGCAGTTCTTC. Its translation is CASSASPGTSGNRYNEQFF. The chain links TRBV9 to TRBJ2-1; 13 nucleotides agree with TRBD2. V shed 3 bases and J 4 bases; nucleotides not matched to a gene: 13. The length of the CDR3 is 19 residues. CDR1 SGDLS and CDR2 YYNGEE come from the germline V gene.

This sequence joins TRBV27 and TRBJ2-7; no firm D call. V was cut by 3 bases and J by 2 bases, with 8 bases left in between. The CDR3 contains 13 residues. In germline, CDR1 is MNHEY, CDR2 SMNVEV (reference sequence). CDR3 in DNA: TGTGCCAGCAGTTTCGGCAGGACCTACGAGCAGTACTTC. Amino acid sequence: CASSFGRTYEQYF.

The CDR3, as DNA: TGCGCCAGCAGCTTGCGAGGACAGGGTGGATATGGCTACACCTTC. It translates to CASSLRGQGGYGYTF. V gene TRBV5-1 combines with J gene TRBJ1-2; 8 bases agree with TRBD1. The CDR3 has 15 amino acids. CDR1 is SGHRS, CDR2 YFSETQ, per germline. V shed 1 base and J 5 bases; nucleotides not matched to a gene: 7.

The chain joins TRBV4-3 to TRBJ2-7; D may be TRBD2 (5 bases). Trimming pared 0 bases from V and 4 bases from J, leaving 7 bases between. Germline V gene sequence: CDR1 LGHNA, CDR2 YSLEER. The CDR3 has 13 amino acids. The CDR3 nucleotides read TGCGCCAGCAGCCAAGAGGAGCGGTACGAGCAGTACTTC. Its translation: CASSQEERYEQYF.

The chain has TRBV5-6 and TRBJ2-5; 8 positions match TRBD1. This CDR3 region has 15 residues. Germline V gene data show CDR1 as SGHDT and CDR2 as YYEEEE. The ends lost 0 bases at V and 4 bases at J; junction bases unmatched: 5. CDR3 residues: CASSLVGQGAETQYF. In nucleotides, the CDR3 is TGTGCCAGCAGCTTGGTGGGGCAGGGGGCAGAGACCCAGTACTTC.

V and J are TRBV4-3 and TRBJ1-3; unclear D gene. V was pared by 0 bases and J by 2 bases, with 11 bases between. Germline V lookup: CDR1 LGHNA, CDR2 YSLEER. This CDR3 has 16 amino acids. CDR3 amino acids: CASSQESGGTGNTIYF. The CDR3 bases are TGCGCCAGCAGCCAAGAGAGTGGAGGGACTGGAAACACCATATATTTT.

V and J are TRBV10-1 and TRBJ2-1, with 7 positions matching TRBD2. Per the germline V gene, CDR1 is WNHNN and CDR2 is SYGVQD (reference sequence). This CDR3 comprises 15 residues. The V segment lost 2 bases and the J segment 6 bases; nucleotides outside the gene matches: 7. CDR3 amino acids: CASSEGRGLPNEQFF. The CDR3 nucleotides read TGCGCCAGCAGTGAGGGTCGGGGACTACCCAATGAGCAGTTCTTC.

This chain connects TRBV5-1 to TRBJ2-7; D remains ambiguous. The germline gives CDR1 SGHRS, CDR2 YFSETQ. The CDR3 is 14 amino acids. V was clipped by 4 bases and J by 0 bases, with 11 bases between them. The CDR3 coding sequence is TGCGCCAGCAGCCAGACACCTTCCTCCTACGAGCAGTACTTC. Translating gives CASSQTPSSYEQYF.

The chain joins TRBV7-8 to TRBJ2-4; a weak D match, TRBD2 (6 bases). This CDR3 region has 18 residues. The ends were cut back, 5 bases at V and 1 base at J, with 21 bases in the middle. The germline V gene encodes CDR1 SGHVS and CDR2 FQNEAQ. CDR3 bases: TGTGCCAGCAGCCCCTTATGGGACTCGCCGAGGGCCAAAAACATTCAGTACTTC. This encodes CASSPLWDSPRAKNIQYF. The full variable domain, completed using reference TRBV7-8 and TRBJ2-4, is GAGVSQSPRYKVAKRGQDVALRCDPISGHVSLFWYQQALGQGPEFLTYFQNEAQLDKSGLPSDRFFAERPEGSVSTLKIQRTQQEDSAVYLCASSPLWDSPRAKNIQYFGAGTRLSVL.

J is TRBJ1-2 and V is TRBV3-1 (or the pseudogene TRBV3-2); 9 bases map to TRBD1. V lost 4 bases, J lost 10 bases, and 7 bases stayed unmatched. CDR1 LGHDT and CDR2 YNNKEL come from the germline V gene (reference sequence). The CDR3 spans 13 residues. In DNA form, the CDR3 reads TGTGCCAGCAGCCTACCGGGACAGGGCGTCTACACCTTC. Its protein product is CASSLPGQGVYTF.

V and J are TRBV10-3 and TRBJ2-7, with 11 nucleotides matching TRBD2. Losses at the gene ends were 8 bases for V and 3 bases for J; bases not matched to a gene: 0. Per the germline V gene, CDR1 is ENHRY and CDR2 is SYGVKD. The CDR3 consists of 12 residues. In nucleotides, the CDR3 is TGTGCCATCGGGACTAGCGGCTACGAGCAGTACTTC. Its translation: CAIGTSGYEQYF.

The CDR3 bases are TGTGCCAGCAGCGCAGTACAGGGGTCGACGATGAACATTCAGTACTTC. Translating it yields CASSAVQGSTMNIQYF. The rearrangement links TRBV5-6 to TRBJ2-4; 7 nucleotides line up with TRBD1. Trimming at V came to 4 bases and at J to 7 bases, leaving 14 bases not matched to a gene. The CDR3 spans 16 residues. Germline values: CDR1 SGHDT, CDR2 YYEEEE.

The genes are TRBV19 and TRBJ1-5; TRBD1 matches at 7 bases. Germline assignment: CDR1 LNHDA and CDR2 SQIVND (reference sequence). J lost 4 bases, V lost 6 bases, and 6 bases had no gene match. There are 14 residues in the CDR3. The CDR3 spells CASRKTGRNQPQHF. As DNA, the CDR3 is TGTGCCAGTAGAAAGACAGGGAGAAATCAGCCCCAGCATTTT.

This chain joins TRBV29-1 and TRBJ2-3; D gene ambiguous. V lost 4 bases and J lost 2, with 7 bases in between. Germline lookup yields CDR1 SQVTM and CDR2 ANQGSEA. The CDR3 sequence is 12 residues long. CDR3 coding DNA: TGCAGCGTTGGGCTTAACACAGATACGCAGTATTTT. This translates into CSVGLNTDTQYF.

The CDR3 sequence is CASSLEPGLAGREQYF. CDR3 sequence (DNA): TGCGCCAGCAGTTTAGAACCGGGACTAGCGGGAAGGGAGCAGTACTTC. This rearrangement joins TRBV5-1 to TRBJ2-7; 13 positions agree with TRBD2. The V segment lost 5 bases and the J segment 7 bases; nucleotides outside the gene matches: 12. Germline V gene sequence: CDR1 SGHRS, CDR2 YFSETQ. This CDR3 region has 16 residues.

The chain uses TRBV9 and TRBJ2-5; 7 bases agree with TRBD2. This CDR3 is built from 15 residues. Germline V CDR1 and CDR2: SGDLS, YYNGEE. V gave up 0 bases and J gave up 5 bases; unmatched junction bases: 7. The CDR3 spells CASSVDAGVGETQYF. CDR3 coding DNA: TGTGCCAGCAGCGTAGATGCGGGAGTCGGGGAGACCCAGTACTTC.